These T cell receptor beta chains were read from a single sample in a study of OX40 agonist ivuxolimab in advanced cancers. TCRdb's copy holds only in-frame clones and misses some; the assay was immunoSEQ multiplex PCR. The sample lists 96,000 or so clones, 80% to 95% occurring once. The starting material was CD4+ or CD8+ T cells sorted from blood, obtained in a trial of the OX40 agonist ivuxolimab. The receptor source for this set is an adult with an advanced solid tumor such as melanoma, head and neck, liver or kidney cancer. Both conserved end residues are part of each CDR3. Each record gives: clone size, V gene, J gene, D gene, CDR3 protein, CDR3 DNA. The D gene is left open where the match is weak. Clone size is stated in some rows and not others, as once, few, many or a class when expanded.

>few|TRBV6-1|TRBJ1-1|NA
CASIARTANTEAFF
TGTGCCAGCATCGCAAGGACGGCGAACACTGAAGCTTTCTTT
>NA|TRBV30|TRBJ1-6|NA
CAWTQGDNSPLHF
TGTGCCTGGACCCAGGGAGATAATTCACCCCTCCACTTT
>NA|TRBV6-1|TRBJ2-7|TRBD2
CASRKDGGRAYEQYF
TGTGCCAGCAGAAAAGACGGCGGGAGGGCGTACGAGCAGTACTTC
>NA|TRBV19|TRBJ2-1|NA
CASCPLRGVNNEQFF
TGTGCCAGTTGCCCCCTCAGGGGTGTCAACAATGAGCAGTTCTTC
>NA|TRBV11-3|TRBJ2-2|NA
CASSRLFTGELFF
TGTGCCAGCAGTCGACTTTTCACCGGGGAGCTGTTTTTT
>NA|TRBV6-1|TRBJ2-7|TRBD1
CASIGGQTYEQYF
TGTGCCAGCATTGGGGGACAGACCTACGAGCAGTACTTC
>NA|TRBV7-2|TRBJ2-7|NA
CASSNPVQGGEQYF
TGTGCCAGCAGCAATCCGGTACAGGGGGGGGAGCAGTACTTC
>once|TRBV7-2|TRBJ1-6|NA
CASSLAGAHNSPLHF
TGTGCCAGCAGTCTAGCGGGTGCGCATAATTCACCCCTCCACTTT
>NA|TRBV13|TRBJ2-1|NA
CASSIVLGDNEQFF
TGTGCCAGCAGCATCGTCCTAGGGGACAATGAGCAGTTCTTC
>NA|TRBV30|TRBJ1-1|NA
CAWRGSWTEAFF
TGTGCCTGGAGGGGCAGCTGGACTGAAGCTTTCTTT
>NA|TRBV5-5|TRBJ1-3|TRBD1
CASSLGVWRQGHTIYF
TGTGCCAGCAGCTTGGGAGTCTGGCGACAGGGGCACACCATATATTTT
>NA|TRBV5-1|TRBJ2-7|TRBD2
CASSLESGGEQYF
TGCGCCAGCAGCTTGGAGTCGGGGGGCGAGCAGTACTTC
>NA|TRBV4-2|TRBJ2-1|NA
CASSRRTRDEQFF
TGTGCCAGCAGCCGTCGGACAAGGGATGAGCAGTTCTTC
>few|TRBV4-3|TRBJ2-7|NA
CASSHQAVAAYEQYF
TGCGCCAGCAGCCATCAGGCAGTAGCAGCGTACGAGCAGTACTTC
>NA|TRBV7-3|TRBJ1-2|NA
CASSRRGGYGYTF
TGTGCCAGCAGTAGAAGGGGCGGCTATGGCTACACCTTC
>NA|TRBV7-2|TRBJ2-3|TRBD2
CASSLGLDTDTQYF
TGTGCCAGCAGCCTAGGACTAGACACAGATACGCAGTATTTT